The rows below give T cell receptor beta chains drawn from one sample of a study of blood T cells in healthy people across ages. TCRdb itself ran the 5' RACE reads through MiXCR, one entry per CDR3 protein. The table records approximately 1,100,000 distinct CDR3 sequences, 45% of them present only once. Sequencing was carried out using blood. Source of these receptors: a woman aged 60-75 years in good health. The CDR3 runs from the conserved cysteine through the conserved F or W. A D gene is named only where the DNA matches it firmly. Expanded clones are given a class, and other clones once, few, many or no size at all.

V	size	D	J	DNA	CDR3
TRBV9	.	TRBD1	TRBJ1-2	TGTGCCAGCAGCGGGACAGGGGAGTCTGGCTACACCTTC	CASSGTGESGYTF
TRBV20-1	.	TRBD1	TRBJ1-5	TGCAGTGCAAGGAAAGACAGGGGGCTCGGATTCGCGGATCAGCCCCAGCATTTT	CSARKDRGLGFADQPQHF
TRBV29-1	.	.	TRBJ2-5	TGCAGCCTCAGGGTTGGTAAGACCCAGTACTTC	CSLRVGKTQYF
TRBV20-1	.	TRBD1	TRBJ1-4	TGCAGTGCTCCCGGGACAGGGTATAATGAAAAACTGTTTTTT	CSAPGTGYNEKLFF
TRBV9	.	.	TRBJ2-7	TGTGCCAGCAGCGTAGATCAGGGACTCTACGAGCAGTACTTC	CASSVDQGLYEQYF
TRBV20-1	few	.	TRBJ2-1	TGCAGTGCTAGCCCGACCCGATTCAATGAGCAGTTCTTC	CSASPTRFNEQFF
TRBV21-1	.	.	TRBJ2-7	TGTGCCAGCAGCAAAGCTGACGAGCAGTACTTC	CASSKADEQYF
TRBV29-1	.	.	TRBJ2-5	TGCAGCGTTGACGCCCCGCAGCAGACCCAGTACTTC	CSVDAPQQTQYF
TRBV6-1	few	TRBD2	TRBJ2-7	TGTGCCAGCAGTGAAGTGAGACTAGCGGATAACTACGAGCAGTACTTC	CASSEVRLADNYEQYF
TRBV7-6	.	.	TRBJ2-2	TGTGCCAGCAGCGCCGGGATCCAAACCGGGGAGCTGTTTTTT	CASSAGIQTGELFF
TRBV4-2	.	.	TRBJ1-5	TGTGCCAGCAGCCAGACGGGGGCAGTTCAAGGGCCCCAGCATTTT	CASSQTGAVQGPQHF
TRBV7-9	few	.	TRBJ2-7	TGTGCCAGCGGCCCTGCCCTAGTGCAGCAGTACTTC	CASGPALVQQYF
TRBV18	once	.	TRBJ2-3	TGTGCCAGCTCACCAATGGGAACGGACACAGATACGCAGTATTTT	CASSPMGTDTDTQYF
TRBV12-3/TRBV12-4	.	.	TRBJ1-5	TGTGCCAGCAGTTTGGCAGGGGAGGATCAGCCCCAGCATTTT	CASSLAGEDQPQHF
TRBV25-1	.	TRBD1	TRBJ2-3	TGTGCCAGCGGCTCCTCGGGACAGTTTTATACGCAGTATTTT	CASGSSGQFYTQYF
TRBV11-2	.	TRBD2	TRBJ2-1	TGTGCCAGCAGCTCTCGACTAGCGGGAGCGGGGGGGAACAATGAGCAGTTCTTC	CASSSRLAGAGGNNEQFF
TRBV18	.	.	TRBJ2-3	TGTGCCAGCTCACCTCGTTCAACCCCAGATACGCAGTATTTT	CASSPRSTPDTQYF
TRBV30	.	.	TRBJ2-7	TGTGCCTGGAGTGATAACGAGCAGTACTTC	CAWSDNEQYF
TRBV25-1	.	TRBD1	TRBJ2-5	TGTGCCGGCAGTGAGGGGACAGCAGTACGGACCCAGTACTTC	CAGSEGTAVRTQYF
TRBV27	few	TRBD1	TRBJ2-7	TGTGCCAGCAGTTTATCCCGGACAGGATTCTACGAGCAGTACTTC	CASSLSRTGFYEQYF
TRBV3-1	.	.	TRBJ2-5	TGTGCCAGCAGCCATCCCCTAGCAGACGACGGAGAGACCCAGTACTTC	CASSHPLADDGETQYF
TRBV28	once	TRBD1	TRBJ2-3	TGTGCCAGCAGTAGGGGGACAGGGGGTACTAGCACAGATACGCAGTATTTT	CASSRGTGGTSTDTQYF
TRBV14	.	TRBD2	TRBJ2-7	TGTGCCAGCAGCCAAGGGACTAGCGCCAGGGCCTACGAGCAGTACTTC	CASSQGTSARAYEQYF
TRBV6-6	.	TRBD1	TRBJ2-4	TGTGCCAGCAGTTCCCGGGACAGCCCTATGACGTACTTC	CASSSRDSPMTYF
TRBV4-2	.	.	TRBJ2-1	TGTGCCAGCAGCCAGCCACCGGGGTCCTCCTACAATGAGCAGTTCTTC	CASSQPPGSSYNEQFF
TRBV30	.	.	TRBJ2-7	TGTGCCTGGAGTCGGAGAGGCGGGGACGAGCAGTACTTC	CAWSRRGGDEQYF
TRBV5-1	.	.	TRBJ2-5	TGCGCCAGCAGCTTTAGGGTGGAGGAGACCCAGTACTTC	CASSFRVEETQYF
TRBV20-1	.	TRBD2	TRBJ2-3	TGCAGTGCTAGAGATCGGGCACTAGCGGGAAGAACTAGCACAGATACGCAGTATTTT	CSARDRALAGRTSTDTQYF
TRBV5-1	.	.	TRBJ2-5	TGCGCCAGCAGCGGAAGCGGTGCGCAAGAGACCCAGTACTTC	CASSGSGAQETQYF
TRBV21-1	once	.	TRBJ1-2	TGTGCCAGCAGCCCGCGGGACAGACCCAACCCGAAATATGGCTACACCTTC	CASSPRDRPNPKYGYTF
TRBV12-3/TRBV12-4	.	TRBD2	TRBJ2-3	TGTGCCAGCACGTTAGCGGGGGATACAGATACGCAGTATTTT	CASTLAGDTDTQYF
TRBV20-1	.	TRBD2	TRBJ2-1	TGCAGTGCTGCGGGGGGACTAGCGGATAACAATGAGCAGTTCTTC	CSAAGGLADNNEQFF
TRBV14	.	TRBD1	TRBJ2-3	TGTGCCAGCAGCCCAGGGAAAAACAGGGGACCCCGCACAGATACGCAGTATTTT	CASSPGKNRGPRTDTQYF
TRBV6-6	.	.	TRBJ2-1	TGTGCCAGCAGTTCCTCTAGCGTGTGGCAGTTCTTC	CASSSSSVWQFF
TRBV20-1	few	TRBD2	TRBJ2-3	TGCAGTGCTAGCCACGGACTAGCGGGAGGGCTGGTTACGCAGTATTTT	CSASHGLAGGLVTQYF
TRBV20-1	.	.	TRBJ2-1	TGCAGCCAGACTCGCTCCTACAATGAGCAGTTCTTC	CSQTRSYNEQFF
TRBV28	.	.	TRBJ1-1	TGTGCCAGCAGTGTAGTTGGCTCTGAAGCTTTCTTT	CASSVVGSEAFF
TRBV11-2	.	.	TRBJ2-6	TGTGCCAGCAGCTTCGCCGGGAGTAAGGGATTGGGGGCCAACGTCCTGACTTTC	CASSFAGSKGLGANVLTF
TRBV12-3/TRBV12-4	.	.	TRBJ1-2	TGTGCCAGCAGTCCATCTAGTCGGCATGGCTACACCTTC	CASSPSSRHGYTF
TRBV10-1	.	TRBD2	TRBJ2-1	TGCGCCAGCAGTGCTAGCGGGAGTTATGAGCAGTTCTTC	CASSASGSYEQFF
TRBV2	.	TRBD2	TRBJ2-1	TGTGCCAGCAGTGAAGGGTTCGAGACTAGCGGGAGGGATGAGCAGTTCTTC	CASSEGFETSGRDEQFF
TRBV11-2	few	.	TRBJ2-5	TGTGCCAGCAGCTTAGTGGGCAGGGGGGGGCAAGAGACCCAGTACTTC	CASSLVGRGGQETQYF
TRBV7-2	.	.	TRBJ1-2	TGTGCCAGCAAACTGGGTCCCAGGGCAAGGCCTACCTATGGCTACACCTTC	CASKLGPRARPTYGYTF